The 10 T cell receptor beta chains below all came from one sample that was sequenced in a study of blood T cells in healthy people across ages. With a J-beta primer mix and a sample-barcoded 5' primer, a second PCR ran about 6 to 11 cycles. TCRdb re-analysed the 5' RACE reads in MiXCR, keeping a single row per CDR3 protein. The data show about 700,000 distinct CDR3 sequences, with about 32% seen just once and about 16% held by the top ten. Material: blood. These receptors originate from a woman older than 75 in good health.

This chain links TRBV7-2 with TRBJ1-3; perhaps TRBD1 as D (5 bases). This CDR3 comprises 14 residues. V was shortened by 2 bases and J by 5 bases, with 10 bases between the two germline ends. The germline gives CDR1 SGHTA, CDR2 FQGNSA. The CDR3 region is CASSLTGGRNTIYF. CDR3 bases: TGTGCCAGCAGCTTAACCGGGGGAAGAAACACCATATATTTT.

Only a few counts were recorded for this clonotype. The chain carries TRBV27 and TRBJ1-6; D unresolved. V dropped 7 bases and J dropped 8 bases, with 21 bases sitting between them. Germline loops: CDR1 MNHEY, CDR2 SMNVEV (reference sequence). This CDR3 comprises 16 residues. The CDR3 here is CASNNKPGRYYSPLHF. CDR3 nucleotides: TGTGCCAGCAACAATAAACCGGGCAGGTACTATTCACCCCTCCACTTT.

This clonotype was seen a handful of times. The rearrangement links TRBV6-2 or TRBV6-3 to TRBJ2-2; D uncertain. Germline values: CDR1 MNHEY, CDR2 SVGEGT. V was trimmed by 6 bases and J by 8 bases, leaving 4 bases between them. The CDR3 has 10 residues. CDR3 in amino acids: CASRRGELFF. CDR3 nucleotides: TGTGCCAGCAGACGGGGGGAGCTGTTTTTT.

On this clonotype itself: A much more abundant neighbour one base away suggests this may be a read error. The gene calls are TRBV6-2 or TRBV6-3 and TRBJ2-5; D remains ambiguous. The CDR3 is made up of 11 amino acids. Trimming stripped 6 bases from V and 9 bases from J, with 11 bases between. Germline V gives CDR1 MNHEY, CDR2 SVGEGT. This CDR3 is CASRSGVAQYF. CDR3 coding DNA: TGTGCCAGCAGGTCTGGAGTGGCCCAGTACTTC.

This clonotype was observed at least ten times. The chain carries TRBV10-3 and TRBJ2-7; 13 positions agree with TRBD2. The CDR3 consists of 16 residues. With 4 bases clipped from V and 5 bases from J, the junction kept 8 bases outside the gene matches. Germline V gives CDR1 ENHRY, CDR2 SYGVKD. CDR3 in DNA: TGTGCCATCAGTGCCGATGTCGGGACTAGCGGGGACGAGCAGTACTTC. This gives the protein CAISADVGTSGDEQYF.

V usage is TRBV6-5 and J usage is TRBJ2-4, with TRBD1 matching 10 bases. The end of the DNA fits TRBJ2-7 better, so the J call may be wrong. This CDR3 region has 15 residues. The V gene's germline CDR1 is MNHEY and CDR2 SVGAGI. The chain's CDR3 is CASSYSGTGDYEQYF. The DNA of the CDR3 is TGTGCCAGCAGTTACTCCGGGACAGGGGACTACGAGCAGTACTTC.

This clonotype was picked up many times. The chain combines TRBV6-2 or TRBV6-3 with TRBJ2-7, with 7 nucleotides matching TRBD1. Trimming took 0 bases from V and 2 from J; bases not matched to a gene: 10. Germline V gives CDR1 MNHEY, CDR2 SVGEGT. The CDR3 covers 17 residues. DNA for the CDR3: TGTGCCAGCAGTTACTCGACGACGACAGGGAGTACCTACGAGCAGTACTTC. Protein product: CASSYSTTTGSTYEQYF.

Concerning this clonotype itself: Possible read error: a much larger clone is one base away. The rearrangement links TRBV5-1 to TRBJ2-3, with D maybe TRBD1 (6 bases). The CDR3 covers 13 residues. CDR1 is SGHRS, CDR2 YFSETQ, per germline. CDR3 nucleotide sequence: TGCGCCAGCAGCGGGGGCCCGAGGGATACGCGGTATTTT. Its protein product is CASSGGPRDTRYF.

This clonotype was seen more than once but under ten times. The chain couples TRBV7-2 to TRBJ2-5, with unresolved D. The CDR3 has 16 residues. V was pared by 1 base and J by 11 bases, with 23 bases between. Germline assignment: CDR1 SGHTA and CDR2 FQGNSA. Written as DNA, the CDR3 is TGTGCCAGCAGCTTAGGGTGTGTGGGCCTTGGTGATGAGCAGTACTTC. This encodes CASSLGCVGLGDEQYF.

Notes on this clonotype: One base away lies a much larger clone, so this may be a sequencing read error. The genes are TRBV20-1 and TRBJ1-5, with a weak D call TRBD1 (5 bases). The germline CDR1 and CDR2 sequences are DFQATT and SNEGSKA (reference sequence). The CDR3 runs 14 residues. Written as DNA, the CDR3 is TGCGGTGCTAGCCGCAGGGCGGATAATCAGCCCCAGCATTTT. This translates into CGASRRADNQPQHF.